What follows is one T cell receptor (beta chain) and its context. The antigen is unknown. The data were obtained in a study of post-analysis software for immune sequencing data. Study in general: Courses of disease covered relapsing-remitting, secondary progressive and progressive-relapsing multiple sclerosis. Study-wide results and limits: F measure grouped same-batch samples tightly together. When compared against controls, multiple sclerosis patients showed significantly lower normalized Chao1 diversity.

Built from TCR beta cDNA, the libraries had unique molecular identifiers in them. Each batch of roughly 1 to 11 million T cells produced 500,000 to 600,000 cDNA molecules. TCRdb re-called the PCR reads through MiXCR, storing one row per CDR3 protein. There are about 430,000 distinct CDR3 sequences in the sample; 30% to 45% occur only once, and less than 8% lies in the top ten. The sequenced sample was blood. This receptor was identified in a girl aged 2-10 years with multiple sclerosis.

The CDR3 is CASSPQPENEQYF. The CDR3 DNA follows: TGTGCCAGCAGTCCCCAGCCGGAGAACGAGCAGTACTTC. The chain employs TRBV6-1 and TRBJ2-4; D is uncertain. Gene TRBJ2-7 matches the end of the DNA better, so the J call may be wrong. From germline, CDR1 is MNHNS and CDR2 SASEGT. The CDR3 contains 13 residues.